This T cell receptor (beta chain) comes out of a study of T cell repertoires in cytomegalovirus infection. About the research overall: The public TCR beta signatures pointed to both CMV infection and matching HLA type.

Worth noting for this clonotype: As yet, its antigen is unknown.

TCRdb itself ran the reads through MiXCR, one entry per CDR3 protein. The sample holds some 50,000 distinct CDR3 sequences; around 23% are singletons and the top ten take around 90%. The CDR3 is 13 residues long. Trimming cost V 3 bases and J 0 bases, with 5 bases left between them. Germline V lookup: CDR1 MDHEN, CDR2 SYDVKM. The sample was CD8+ T cells from cultured PBMCs, taken from culture after CMV antigen stimulation. This chain links TRBV28 with TRBJ1-1, with D uncertain. This TCR came from a human donor in good health (CMV status not recorded). Some clones in this sample may be carry-over from other donors' samples. The CDR3 loop reads CASSFILNTEAFF. The DNA for the CDR3 is TGTGCCAGCAGTTTTATCCTGAACACTGAAGCTTTCTTT.